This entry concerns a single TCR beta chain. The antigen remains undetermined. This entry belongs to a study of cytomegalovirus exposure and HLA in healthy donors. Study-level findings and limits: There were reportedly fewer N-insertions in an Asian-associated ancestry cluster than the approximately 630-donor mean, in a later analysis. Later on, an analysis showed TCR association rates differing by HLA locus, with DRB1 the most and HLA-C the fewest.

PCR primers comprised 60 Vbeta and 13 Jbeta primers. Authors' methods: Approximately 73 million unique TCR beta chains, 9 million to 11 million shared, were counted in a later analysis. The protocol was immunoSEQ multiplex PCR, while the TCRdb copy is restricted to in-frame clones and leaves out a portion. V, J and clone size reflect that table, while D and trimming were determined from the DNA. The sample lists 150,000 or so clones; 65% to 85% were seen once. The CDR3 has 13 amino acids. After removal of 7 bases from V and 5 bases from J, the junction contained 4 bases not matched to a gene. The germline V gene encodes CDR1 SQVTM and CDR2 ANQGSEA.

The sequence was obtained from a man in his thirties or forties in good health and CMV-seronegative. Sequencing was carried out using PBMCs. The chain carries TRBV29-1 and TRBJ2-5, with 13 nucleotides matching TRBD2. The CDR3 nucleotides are TGCAGCGGAGGACTAGCGGGGGCGGAGACCCAGTACTTC. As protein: CSGGLAGAETQYF.